Below are 29 T cell receptor beta chains sequenced from a single sample in a study of OX40 agonist ivuxolimab in advanced cancers. Clones were read by immunoSEQ multiplex PCR, and TCRdb kept only the in-frame ones, dropping some. In the table there are around 80,000 clones, roughly nine tenths of which are singletons. The source was CD4+ or CD8+ T cells sorted from blood, collected in a trial of the OX40 agonist ivuxolimab. All receptors derive from an adult with an advanced solid tumor such as melanoma, head and neck, liver or kidney cancer.

The V gene is TRBV7-9, the J gene TRBJ1-1; maybe TRBD1 (5 bases). Looked up from germline, CDR1 is SEHNR and CDR2 is FQNEAQ (reference sequence). The CDR3 has 13 residues. Trimming took off 8 bases at V and 7 bases at J, with 17 bases between the two ends. CDR3 coding DNA: TGTGCCAGCGGACCGGGGGAGGATGGTGAAGCTTTCTTT. It is translated as CASGPGEDGEAFF.

This chain links TRBV7-6 with TRBJ1-1; no reliable D call. The germline CDR1 and CDR2 sequences are SGHVS and FNYEAQ. The CDR3 contains 15 residues. Trimming shortened V by 5 bases and J by 0 bases, and 13 bases separated the two germline ends. CDR3 residues: CASSAWSTMNTEAFF. The CDR3, as DNA: TGTGCCAGCAGCGCCTGGAGCACCATGAACACTGAAGCTTTCTTT.

The chain has TRBV21-1 and TRBJ2-7; the table's TRBD2 call for D was not verified on the DNA. TRBV21-1 corresponds to a pseudogene. The CDR3 sequence is 16 residues long. The chain's CDR3 is CASSKGREERGYEQYF. CDR3 coding DNA: TGTGCCAGCAGCAAAGGGCGGGAAGAACGAGGTTACGAGCAGTACTTC.

The chain couples TRBV5-8 to TRBJ2-1; 13 positions agree with TRBD2. J lost 5 bases, V lost 0 bases, and 2 bases had no gene match. Germline CDR1 is SGHTS and CDR2 is YDEGEE. The CDR3 covers 16 residues. CDR3 sequence: CASSLGLAGGNNEQFF. CDR3 sequence (DNA): TGTGCCAGCAGCTTGGGACTAGCGGGAGGTAACAATGAGCAGTTCTTC.

V is TRBV29-1 and J is TRBJ1-2; weak D call: TRBD1 (5 bases). Trimming cost V 4 bases and J 2 bases, with 8 bases left between them. CDR3 size: 12 residues. The germline V gene encodes CDR1 SQVTM and CDR2 ANQGSEA. The CDR3 DNA reads as TGCAGCGTTGGCGGGGCAAACTATGGCTACACCTTC. This gives the protein CSVGGANYGYTF.

The chain has TRBV9 and TRBJ2-3; D is ambiguous. CDR1 SGDLS and CDR2 YYNGEE come from the germline V gene. This CDR3 has 18 residues. The germline V and J ends were trimmed by 0 bases and 2 bases, with 19 bases remaining between them. CDR3 coding DNA: TGTGCCAGCAGCGTAGGGGTTCAGAAACGTAAACTCACAGATACGCAGTATTTT. Protein product: CASSVGVQKRKLTDTQYF.

The chain has TRBV18 and TRBJ1-3, with D perhaps matching TRBD1 (5 bases). V was shortened by 3 bases and J by 2 bases, with 11 bases between the two germline ends. Per germline, CDR1 KGHSH and CDR2 LQKENI. CDR3 size: 15 residues. CDR3 in amino acids: CASSPGPTAGNTIYF. The CDR3 nucleotides are TGTGCCAGCTCACCGGGACCGACAGCTGGAAACACCATATATTTT.

This CDR3 reads CACPRDTNTEAFF. CDR3 coding DNA: TGTGCCTGTCCTCGGGACACGAACACTGAAGCTTTCTTT. This chain uses TRBV30 with TRBJ1-1; D might be TRBD1 (6 bases). In germline, CDR1 is GTSNPN, CDR2 SVGIG (reference sequence). The CDR3 runs 13 residues. Deletions cut 6 bases from V and 1 base from J, with 12 bases between.

The chain carries TRBV9 and TRBJ1-2; the match to TRBD1 covers 8 bases. Per germline, CDR1 SGDLS and CDR2 YYNGEE. The V and J ends lost 3 bases and 2 bases, in that order; junction bases with no gene match: 6. The length of the CDR3 is 15 residues. The CDR3 DNA reads TGTGCCAGCAGCGCCTCAGGGGGCGCGAACTATGGCTACACCTTC. Amino acids: CASSASGGANYGYTF.

On this clone: An end of the junction differs from the germline gene, which may be a read error. V usage is TRBV5-6 and J usage is TRBJ2-5; 8 nucleotides align to TRBD2. This CDR3 is built from 17 residues. The germline V gene has CDR1 SGHDT and CDR2 YYEEEE. The CDR3 DNA reads TGTGCCAGCAGCTTGAGAGAGCGGGAGCGCTTCCAACAGACCCAGTACTTC. Protein sequence: CASSLRERERFQQTQYF.

The V call is TRBV14, the J call TRBJ2-1, with D hard to call. CDR3 size: 11 residues. The V and J ends lost 8 bases and 3 bases respectively, with 5 bases between them. The V gene's germline CDR1 is SGHDN and CDR2 FVKESK. CDR3 bases: TGTGCCAGCGGGTACTACAATGAGCAGTTCTTC. This sequence encodes CASGYYNEQFF.

This clone was seen a single time. The V call is TRBV18, the J call TRBJ2-6; 9 bases match TRBD1. Germline loops: CDR1 KGHSH, CDR2 LQKENI. The CDR3 is made up of 18 amino acids. The V segment lost 4 bases and the J segment 0 bases; nucleotides outside the gene matches: 7. For the CDR3, the DNA is TGTGCCAGCTCACAAACCGGGACAGGGTTCTCTGGGGCCAACGTCCTGACTTTC. It is translated as CASSQTGTGFSGANVLTF. Filled out from reference TRBV18 and TRBJ2-6, the complete variable domain reads NAGVMQNPRHLVRRRGQEARLRCSPMKGHSHVYWYRQLPEEGLKFMVYLQKENIIDESGMPKERFSAEFPKEGPSILRIQQVVRGDSAAYFCASSQTGTGFSGANVLTFGAGSRLTVL.

Here the CDR3 reads CSVGQGIGTGANVLTF. The CDR3 DNA follows: TGCAGCGTGGGACAGGGAATCGGGACTGGGGCCAACGTCCTGACTTTC. This chain joins TRBV29-1 and TRBJ2-6; 9 positions agree with TRBD1. Germline V CDR1 and CDR2: SQVTM, ANQGSEA. The CDR3 has 16 residues. Trimming cost V 6 bases and J 2 bases; bases outside gene matches: 8.

This clone was picked up one time. V and J are TRBV5-1 and TRBJ1-5; maybe TRBD1 (5 bases). The CDR3 has 13 amino acids. The germline V gene has CDR1 SGHRS and CDR2 YFSETQ. V was shortened by 4 bases and J by 2 bases, with 7 bases between the two germline ends. CDR3 DNA sequence: TGCGCCAGCAGCAGGGACGGCAATCAGCCCCAGCATTTT. Its translation is CASSRDGNQPQHF.

In nucleotides, the CDR3 is TGTGCCTGGACCTTAGGACAGACAGATACGCAGTATTTT. Translation gives CAWTLGQTDTQYF. The chain has TRBV30 and TRBJ2-3, with D possibly being TRBD1 (6 bases). This CDR3 region has 13 residues. Germline V lookup: CDR1 GTSNPN, CDR2 SVGIG (reference sequence). The V end was cut by 4 bases, the J end by 3 bases, with 11 bases between. The full variable domain, its missing parts supplied by reference TRBV30 and TRBJ2-3, is SQTIHQWPATLVQPVGSPLSLECTVEGTSNPNLYWYRQAAGRGLQLLFYSVGIGQISSEVPQNLSASRPQDRQFILSSKKLLLSDSGFYLCAWTLGQTDTQYFGPGTRLTVL.

The chain joins TRBV30 to TRBJ2-2, with TRBD2 matching 9 bases. CDR3 length: 18 amino acids. CDR1 is GTSNPN and CDR2 is SVGIG in the germline V gene (reference sequence). V shed 1 base and J 1 base; nucleotides not matched to a gene: 10. CDR3 region: CAWSGKRGVIENTGELFF. The CDR3 nucleotides read TGTGCCTGGAGTGGGAAGCGGGGGGTGATTGAGAACACCGGGGAGCTGTTTTTT.

The J gene is TRBJ1-3, the V gene TRBV5-5; possibly TRBD1 for D (6 bases). The CDR3 consists of 15 residues. Per the germline V gene, CDR1 is SGHKS and CDR2 is YYEKEE (reference sequence). With 1 base removed from V and 13 bases from J, the gap between germline ends came to 21 bases. Written as DNA, the CDR3 is TGTGCCAGCAGCTTGTACGGACAGAGGAACCTGGTAATATATTTT. It yields the protein CASSLYGQRNLVIYF.

The chain has TRBV5-4 and TRBJ1-2, with D unresolved. The V and J ends lost 1 base and 1 base respectively, with 5 bases between them. Germline assignment: CDR1 SGHNT and CDR2 YYREEE (reference sequence). This CDR3 region has 13 residues. In nucleotides, the CDR3 is TGTGCCAGCAGCTTGCTCGGTAACTATGGCTACACCTTC. It is translated as CASSLLGNYGYTF.

The chain employs TRBV9 and TRBJ1-3; D call uncertain. This CDR3 contains 14 residues. Trimming took off 2 bases at V and 0 bases at J, with 6 bases between the two ends. Germline-derived CDR1 and CDR2 are SGDLS and YYNGEE. CDR3 coding DNA: TGTGCCAGCAGCGTTGGCGACTCTGGAAACACCATATATTTT. Translating it yields CASSVGDSGNTIYF. The full variable domain, rest sourced from reference TRBV9 and TRBJ1-3, is DSGVTQTPKHLITATGQRVTLRCSPRSGDLSVYWYQQSLDQGLQFLIQYYNGEERAKGNILERFSAQQFPDLHSELNLSSLELGDSALYFCASSVGDSGNTIYFGEGSWLTVV.

This chain connects TRBV19 to TRBJ2-4; 14 bases agree with TRBD2. Trimming cost V 9 bases and J 3 bases; bases outside gene matches: 10. Germline V CDR1 and CDR2: LNHDA, SQIVND (reference sequence). This CDR3 has 17 amino acids. The CDR3 sequence is CASETTGTSGGKNIQYF. DNA of the CDR3: TGTGCCAGCGAAACTACCGGGACTAGCGGGGGCAAAAACATTCAGTACTTC.

The CDR3 coding sequence is TGTGCCATCAGTCTAACGGGGGTTGGGGATTCACCCCTCCACTTT. It is translated as CAISLTGVGDSPLHF. This chain connects TRBV10-3 to TRBJ1-6; possible D gene TRBD1, 5 bases. This CDR3 spans 15 amino acids. Germline CDR1 ENHRY, CDR2 SYGVKD. Trimming cost V 5 bases and J 8 bases, with 16 bases left between them.

DNA of the CDR3: TGCAGCGTTGGGTCCGGGGCCGGCACCGGGGAGCTGTTTTTT. Amino acid sequence: CSVGSGAGTGELFF. The chain combines TRBV29-1 with TRBJ2-2; D is perhaps TRBD1 or TRBD2 (5 bases each). The V and J ends lost 4 bases and 4 bases respectively, with 13 bases between them. Germline V gives CDR1 SQVTM, CDR2 ANQGSEA. This CDR3 spans 14 amino acids.

The V gene is TRBV7-7, the J gene TRBJ2-5; D gene unclear. The germline V gene has CDR1 SSHAT and CDR2 FNYEAQ (reference sequence). V lost 2 bases to trimming and J lost 4 bases, with 17 bases between them. This CDR3 is 16 amino acids long. The CDR3 here is CASSLLGARSGETQYF. The CDR3 DNA follows: TGTGCCAGCAGCTTATTGGGTGCGCGCTCTGGAGAGACCCAGTACTTC.

The V gene is TRBV7-6, the J gene TRBJ1-2, with TRBD1 matching 10 bases. CDR3 length: 14 amino acids. The V gene's germline CDR1 is SGHVS and CDR2 FNYEAQ. J gave up 3 bases and V 10 bases, and 8 bases lay outside the gene matches. CDR3: CAKMGTGEHYGYTF. CDR3 bases: TGTGCCAAGATGGGGACAGGGGAACACTATGGCTACACCTTC. The full variable domain, rest sourced from reference TRBV7-6 and TRBJ1-2, is GAGVSQSPRYKVTKRGQDVALRCDPISGHVSLYWYRQALGQGPEFLTYFNYEAQQDKSGLPNDRFSAERPEGSISTLTIQRTEQRDSAMYRCAKMGTGEHYGYTFGSGTRLTVV.

The chain joins TRBV5-4 to TRBJ1-4; TRBD1 agrees at 9 bases. With V trimmed by 3 bases and J by 8 bases, 2 bases remained unmatched. Germline V lookup: CDR1 SGHNT, CDR2 YYREEE (reference sequence). The CDR3 extends over 13 amino acids. The CDR3: CASSSTGGEKLFF. CDR3 nucleotides: TGTGCCAGCAGCTCAACAGGGGGCGAAAAACTGTTTTTT.

This clone showed up just once. J is TRBJ2-7 and V is TRBV4-1; 7 nucleotides agree with TRBD2. The CDR3 is 12 amino acids. The V gene end was trimmed by 4 bases and the J gene end by 6 bases; junction bases not matched to a gene: 3. Germline-derived CDR1 and CDR2 are MGHRA and YSYEKL. The CDR3 bases are TGCGCCAGCAGCCCAGTAGCGGGCGAGCAGTACTTC. It is translated as CASSPVAGEQYF.

This CDR3 reads CARTGGDYGYTF. CDR3 nucleotide sequence: TGTGCCAGGACAGGGGGGGACTATGGCTACACCTTC. The gene calls are TRBV30 and TRBJ1-2, with TRBD1 matching over 10 bases. The CDR3 covers 12 residues. Per germline, CDR1 GTSNPN and CDR2 SVGIG (reference sequence). V lost 8 bases and J lost 3; bases outside the gene matches: 3.

The chain couples TRBV7-2 to TRBJ2-5; D remains ambiguous. CDR3 size: 11 residues. Trimming cost V 4 bases and J 3 bases, with 3 bases left between them. Germline V CDR1 and CDR2: SGHTA, FQGNSA. CDR3 nucleotide sequence: TGTGCCAGCAGCTCAGAAGAGACCCAGTACTTC. It yields the protein CASSSEETQYF.

This chain connects TRBV5-1 to TRBJ2-6, with D perhaps matching TRBD1 (6 bases). Trimming took off 1 base at V and 3 bases at J, with 17 bases between the two ends. This CDR3 is built from 18 residues. Germline V gene sequence: CDR1 SGHRS, CDR2 YFSETQ. The CDR3 sequence: CASSLRRDTTLGANVLTF. In DNA, the CDR3 is TGCGCCAGCAGCTTGCGTCGGGACACCACTCTTGGGGCCAACGTCCTGACTTTC. Combining the CDR3 with reference TRBV5-1 and TRBJ2-6 gives the whole variable domain KAGVTQTPRYLIKTRGQQVTLSCSPISGHRSVSWYQQTPGQGLQFLFEYFSETQRNKGNFPGRFSGRQFSNSRSEMNVSTLELGDSALYLCASSLRRDTTLGANVLTFGAGSRLTVL.